This T cell receptor beta chain was obtained from a study of blood T cell repertoires in COVID-19. Study-level background: Acute and convalescent COVID-19 specimens originated in the United States, Italy and Spain. In each case, the material was cDNA or gDNA derived from T cells, B-cell-depleted T cells, or PBMCs.

Sequencing was performed with immunoSEQ multiplex PCR; in TCRdb, only in-frame clones are kept and a portion is missing. The sample has roughly 120,000 clones, about 85% seen once. Germline V gene lookup returns CDR1 LGHDT and CDR2 YNNKEL (reference sequence). The CDR3 runs to 14 residues. V was cut by 7 bases and J by 4 bases, with 16 bases left in between. Material for sequencing was peripheral blood. The TCR originated in a man older than 75 with acute or convalescent COVID-19. This chain connects TRBV3-1 (or the pseudogene TRBV3-2) to TRBJ1-2, with D maybe TRBD1 (5 bases). The CDR3 DNA reads TGTGCCAGCACCCCAAACTCCGGGGGCTATGGCTACACCTTC. Encoded protein: CASTPNSGGYGYTF.